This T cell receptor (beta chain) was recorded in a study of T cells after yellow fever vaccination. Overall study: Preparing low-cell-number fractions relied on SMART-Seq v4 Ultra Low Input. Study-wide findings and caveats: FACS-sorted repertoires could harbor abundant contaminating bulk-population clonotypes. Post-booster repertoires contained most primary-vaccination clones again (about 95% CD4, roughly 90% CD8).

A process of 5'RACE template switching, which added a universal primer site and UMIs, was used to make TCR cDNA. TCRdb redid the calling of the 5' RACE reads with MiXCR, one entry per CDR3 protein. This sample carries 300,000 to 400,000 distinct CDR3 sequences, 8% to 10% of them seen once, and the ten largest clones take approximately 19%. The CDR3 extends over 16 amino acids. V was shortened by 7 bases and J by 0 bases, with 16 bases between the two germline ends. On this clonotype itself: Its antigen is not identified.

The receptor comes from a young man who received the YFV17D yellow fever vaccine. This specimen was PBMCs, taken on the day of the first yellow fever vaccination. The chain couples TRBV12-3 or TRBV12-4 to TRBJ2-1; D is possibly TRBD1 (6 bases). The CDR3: CASTQGGSSSYNEQFF. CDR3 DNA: TGTGCCAGCACCCAAGGGGGATCTAGCTCCTACAATGAGCAGTTCTTC.